The 6 T cell receptor beta chains below come from one sample, sequenced in a study of T cell repertoires in cytomegalovirus infection. No antigen has been identified for these receptors. TCRdb analysed the reads with MiXCR anew, one entry per CDR3 protein. The sample contains roughly 860,000 distinct CDR3 sequences, less than 35% of which appear only once. Sequenced here: cultured CD8+ T cells from PBMCs, sampled from culture after CMV antigen stimulation. The source is a human donor in good health (CMV status not recorded). Some clones in this sample may be carry-over from other donors' samples.

The DNA for the CDR3 is TGTGCCAGCAGCTCCGGGACAGAACAGACCCAGTACTTC. This codes for CASSSGTEQTQYF. The chain recombines TRBV7-6 with TRBJ2-5; 7 bases line up with TRBD1. This CDR3 contains 13 residues. Germline V gives CDR1 SGHVS, CDR2 FNYEAQ. V gave up 4 bases and J gave up 6 bases; unmatched junction bases: 5.

The sample holds many counts of this clonotype. The chain has TRBV7-8 and TRBJ2-3, with a possible D match to TRBD1 (5 bases). V lost 1 base, J lost 2 bases, and 13 bases lay in between. Germline-derived CDR1 and CDR2 are SGHVS and FQNEAQ. CDR3 length equals 16 residues. This CDR3 reads CASSLDVSGFTDTQYF. CDR3 coding DNA: TGTGCCAGCAGCTTAGACGTCTCAGGGTTCACAGATACGCAGTATTTT.

J is TRBJ2-3 and V is TRBV28; D tentatively reads TRBD1 or TRBD2 (5 bases each). Germline V gene lookup returns CDR1 MDHEN and CDR2 SYDVKM. The CDR3 has 14 amino acids. The V end lost 3 bases, the J end lost 1 base, and 8 bases lay between the germline ends. The CDR3 protein is CASSFGARTDTQYF. The CDR3 DNA reads TGTGCCAGCAGTTTCGGGGCCCGCACAGATACGCAGTATTTT.

This clonotype was detected ten times or more. The genes are TRBV7-2 and TRBJ1-5, with 7 nucleotides matching TRBD1. In germline, CDR1 is SGHTA, CDR2 FQGNSA. CDR3 size: 18 residues. Trimming removed 1 base from V and 2 bases from J; junction bases left unmatched: 11. In nucleotides, the CDR3 is TGTGCCAGCAGCTTAGAGGTGACAGGGTTTGTCGGCAATCAGCCCCAGCATTTT. Translation gives CASSLEVTGFVGNQPQHF.

In its sample, this clonotype was seen many times. Mismatch with germline at one junction end may stem from a read error. The V call is TRBV7-7, the J call TRBJ2-1; tentatively, D is TRBD1 (8 bases). The CDR3 is 14 amino acids. Germline CDR1 reads SSHAT; CDR2 reads FNYEAQ (reference sequence). The CDR3 is CASSFGQGGNEQFF. CDR3 nucleotides: TGTGCTAGCAGCTTTGGACAGGGAGGGAATGAGCAGTTCTTC.

This clonotype has at least ten counts. CDR3: CASSHGAFAYNEQFF. The DNA of the CDR3 is TGTGCCAGCAGCCATGGGGCATTTGCCTACAATGAGCAGTTCTTC. The chain is built from TRBV7-6 and TRBJ2-1; perhaps TRBD1 as D (5 bases). The CDR3 runs 15 residues. Germline V gene lookup returns CDR1 SGHVS and CDR2 FNYEAQ. With 5 bases removed from V and 2 bases from J, the gap between germline ends came to 13 bases.